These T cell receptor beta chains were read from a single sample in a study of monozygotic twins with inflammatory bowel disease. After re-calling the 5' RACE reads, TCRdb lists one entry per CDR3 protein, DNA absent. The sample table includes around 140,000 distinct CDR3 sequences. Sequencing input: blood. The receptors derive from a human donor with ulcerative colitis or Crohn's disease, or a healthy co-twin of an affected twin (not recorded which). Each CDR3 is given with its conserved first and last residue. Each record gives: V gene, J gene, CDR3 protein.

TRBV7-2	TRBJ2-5	CASSLEVSQETQYF
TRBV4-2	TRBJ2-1	CASSQPLAGGLYEQFF
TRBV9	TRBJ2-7	CASSPGQDSYEQYF
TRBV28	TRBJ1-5	CASTYRDRNNQPQHF
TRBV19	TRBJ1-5	CASSIDLDRDSNQPQHF
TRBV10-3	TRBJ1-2	CAISLSPGQGAYGYTF
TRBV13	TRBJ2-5	CASSPATVTLPRETQYF
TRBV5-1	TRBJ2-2	CASSLVAVVRGGELFF
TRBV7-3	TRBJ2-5	CASSLTRTSGETQYF
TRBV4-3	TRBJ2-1	CASSQVNRGSNPYNEQFF
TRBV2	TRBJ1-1	CASSGAGGLAFF
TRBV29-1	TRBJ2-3	CSVDFGRGFAVGTDTQYF
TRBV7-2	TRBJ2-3	CASLWGGRADTQYF
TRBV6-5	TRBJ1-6	CASSYPIGQGHSPLHF
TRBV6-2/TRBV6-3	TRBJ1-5	CASNGRVRHQPQHF
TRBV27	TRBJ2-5	CASSLSLDYQETQYF
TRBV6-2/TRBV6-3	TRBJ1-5	CASSYVWRSNQPQHF
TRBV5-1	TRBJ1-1	CASSSVGAGYTEAFF
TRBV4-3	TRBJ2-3	CASSRLAGGSTDTQYF
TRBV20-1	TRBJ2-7	CSAGLAGGHEQYF
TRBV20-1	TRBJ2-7	CSARDPLAAIYEQYF
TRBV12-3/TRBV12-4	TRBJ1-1	CASSFSRVITEAFF
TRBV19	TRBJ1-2	CASSLARGRRAFNYGYTF
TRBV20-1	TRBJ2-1	CSARGLAGPSQFF
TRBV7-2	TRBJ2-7	CASSSHRSYEQYF
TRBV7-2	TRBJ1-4	CASSTRHTSNEKLFF
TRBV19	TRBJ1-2	CASTLEEGAGYGYTF